The 6 T cell receptor beta chains listed next were all sequenced from one sample in a study of T cell repertoires in cytomegalovirus infection. One entry per CDR3 protein, called by TCRdb with MiXCR from the reads. The sample records roughly 350,000 distinct CDR3 sequences, about a third being singletons. Antigen specificity for these receptors is unknown. Sequenced material: cultured PBMCs, taken from culture after CMV antigen stimulation. Every receptor here comes from a human donor in good health (CMV status not recorded). Some clones in this sample may be carry-over from other donors' samples.

This clonotype was counted between two and nine times. The V and J genes are TRBV4-2 and TRBJ1-2; D is unresolved. The CDR3 runs to 16 residues. The germline gives CDR1 LGHNA, CDR2 YNFKEQ. The ends were cut back, 0 bases at V and 3 bases at J, with 14 bases in the middle. This CDR3 reads CASSQDLGVFDYGYTF. CDR3 coding DNA: TGTGCCAGCAGCCAAGATCTCGGGGTTTTTGACTATGGCTACACCTTC.

The chain is built from TRBV12-3 or TRBV12-4 and TRBJ2-5; D call uncertain. V was clipped by 5 bases and J by 2 bases, with 18 bases between them. The CDR3 is 16 amino acids. The CDR3 nucleotides read TGTGCCAGCAGTCTTCCGTCTGGCGGAGCTCAAGAGACCCAGTACTTC. This gives the protein CASSLPSGGAQETQYF.

V usage is TRBV7-6 and J usage is TRBJ2-1; 15 nucleotides match TRBD2. Trimming removed 5 bases from V and 0 bases from J; junction bases left unmatched: 11. This CDR3 comprises 20 residues. Germline V gene sequence: CDR1 SGHVS, CDR2 FNYEAQ. CDR3 amino acids: CASSQNPGLAGGSSYNEQFF. CDR3 in DNA: TGTGCCAGCAGCCAAAACCCGGGACTAGCGGGAGGCAGCTCCTACAATGAGCAGTTCTTC.

At least ten counts were recorded for this clonotype. The CDR3 DNA is TGTGCCAGCAGCTTAGTATGGACTAGCGGCCACTACAATGAGCAGTTCTTC. Translated: CASSLVWTSGHYNEQFF. The chain is built from TRBV7-2 and TRBJ2-1; 10 bases fit TRBD2. The CDR3 consists of 17 residues. Germline lookup yields CDR1 SGHTA and CDR2 FQGNSA. V shed 1 base, J shed 3 bases, and the junction held 6 bases outside the gene matches.

CDR3 nucleotide sequence: TGTGCCAGCAGGACCGATGGAAACACCATATATTTT. The encoded protein is CASRTDGNTIYF. The chain is built from TRBV12-3 or TRBV12-4 and TRBJ1-3; no reliable D call. The CDR3 totals 12 residues. The V and J ends lost 6 bases and 3 bases respectively, with 6 bases between them.

The gene calls are TRBV19 and TRBJ2-5; maybe TRBD2 (6 bases). The CDR3 is 15 amino acids. Trimming removed 6 bases from V and 2 bases from J, with 16 bases in between. From germline, CDR1 is LNHDA and CDR2 SQIVND (reference sequence). The DNA for the CDR3 is TGTGCCAGTAGCAACGACCGGGACTTACAAGAGACCCAGTACTTC. Its protein product is CASSNDRDLQETQYF.